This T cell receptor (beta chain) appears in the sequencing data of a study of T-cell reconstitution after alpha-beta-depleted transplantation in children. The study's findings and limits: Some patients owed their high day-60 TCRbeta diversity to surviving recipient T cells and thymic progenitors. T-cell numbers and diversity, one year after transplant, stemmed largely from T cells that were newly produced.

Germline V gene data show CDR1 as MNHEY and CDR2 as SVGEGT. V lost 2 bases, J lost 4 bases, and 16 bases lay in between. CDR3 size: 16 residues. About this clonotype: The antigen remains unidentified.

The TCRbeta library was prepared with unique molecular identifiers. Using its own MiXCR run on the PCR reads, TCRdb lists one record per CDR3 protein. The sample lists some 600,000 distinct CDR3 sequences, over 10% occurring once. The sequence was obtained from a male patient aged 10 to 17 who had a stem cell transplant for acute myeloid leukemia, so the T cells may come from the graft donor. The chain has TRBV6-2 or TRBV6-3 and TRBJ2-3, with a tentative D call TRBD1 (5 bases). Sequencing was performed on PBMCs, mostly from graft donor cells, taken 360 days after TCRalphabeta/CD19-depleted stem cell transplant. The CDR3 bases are TGTGCCAGCAGTTACCCGAAGGGGCCCAACGCAGATACGCAGTATTTT. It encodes CASSYPKGPNADTQYF.